The 2 T cell receptor beta chains below were found in one sample sequenced in a study of blood T cells in healthy people across ages. Combining a sample-barcoded 5' primer with a J-beta primer mix, a second PCR ran for roughly 6 to 11 cycles. One entry per CDR3 protein, called by TCRdb with MiXCR from the 5' RACE reads. The sample carries more than 900,000 distinct CDR3 sequences, about 25% recorded once. Separately, the same data were catalogued under a study of T cells of mothers and their children.

Sequenced sample: blood. The receptors derive from a girl aged 2 to 9 in good health.

The J gene is TRBJ2-3, the V gene TRBV6-1; D may be TRBD2 (6 bases). The CDR3 is made up of 16 amino acids. CDR1 is MNHNS and CDR2 is SASEGT in the germline V gene. With 5 bases removed from V and 3 bases from J, the gap between germline ends came to 18 bases. This chain's CDR3 is CASSLGAARETDTQYF. The DNA of the CDR3 is TGTGCCAGCAGTCTCGGAGCCGCTCGGGAGACAGATACGCAGTATTTT.

The chain has TRBV11-2 and TRBJ2-5, with a weak D call TRBD1 (6 bases). The better agreement between TRBJ2-1 and the DNA end casts doubt on the J call. The germline V gene encodes CDR1 SGHAT and CDR2 FQNNGV. This CDR3 is built from 14 residues. CDR3 nucleotide sequence: TGTGCCAGCGGACCAATAAAGACAGGACTTGAGCAGTTCTTC. Translating it yields CASGPIKTGLEQFF.